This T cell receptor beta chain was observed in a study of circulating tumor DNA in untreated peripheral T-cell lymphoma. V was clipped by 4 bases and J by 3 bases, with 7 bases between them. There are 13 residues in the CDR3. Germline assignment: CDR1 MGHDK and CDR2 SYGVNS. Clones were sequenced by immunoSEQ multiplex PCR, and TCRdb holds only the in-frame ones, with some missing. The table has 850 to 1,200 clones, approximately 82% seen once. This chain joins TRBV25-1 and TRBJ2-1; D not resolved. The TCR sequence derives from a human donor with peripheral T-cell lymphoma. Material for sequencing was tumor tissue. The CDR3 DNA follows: TGTGCCAGCAGTGGGGCAGTCTACAATGAGCAGTTCTTC. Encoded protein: CASSGAVYNEQFF.